These 26 T cell receptor beta chains were sequenced from one sample in a study of radiation and T cells in renal cell carcinoma. Sample time point: baseline pretreatment blood. Specified treatment: 15 Gy SBRT to primary tumor, nephrectomy 4 weeks later. The table came from immunoSEQ multiplex PCR; TCRdb's copy has only in-frame clones and leaves some out. The sample carries about 49,000 clones, around 83% recorded once. The sequenced sample was blood, obtained from a patient whose treatment included radiotherapy and nephrectomy. Receptors were obtained from a woman between 70 and 85 years old with renal cell carcinoma.

This chain joins TRBV6-5 and TRBJ1-2; no clear D gene. This CDR3 has 13 amino acids. With 0 bases removed from V and 4 bases from J, the gap between germline ends came to 6 bases. Germline assignment: CDR1 MNHEY and CDR2 SVGAGI. The CDR3 coding sequence is TGTGCCAGCAGTTACTCTTATAGCTATGGCTACACCTTC. Translating gives CASSYSYSYGYTF.

This rearrangement joins TRBV5-1 to TRBJ1-1, with D hard to call. The ends were cut back, 2 bases at V and 3 bases at J, with 11 bases in the middle. Germline V gene data show CDR1 as SGHRS and CDR2 as YFSETQ. The CDR3 has 14 residues. The CDR3 DNA reads TGCGCCAGCAGCTTCGGGCGTTCGGACACTGAAGCTTTCTTT. The encoded protein is CASSFGRSDTEAFF.

This clone was observed a handful of times. The rearrangement joins TRBV5-6 to TRBJ2-7; no firm D call. Germline loops: CDR1 SGHDT, CDR2 YYEEEE. This CDR3 contains 11 residues. V was cut by 4 bases and J by 5 bases, with 7 bases left in between. Here the CDR3 reads CASSLADEQYF. Written as DNA, the CDR3 is TGTGCCAGCAGCCTGGCCGACGAGCAGTACTTC.

The rearrangement links TRBV5-4 to TRBJ1-1, with D perhaps matching TRBD1 (5 bases). Trimming pared 6 bases from V and 5 bases from J, leaving 17 bases between. The CDR3 has 14 residues. The germline gives CDR1 SGHNT, CDR2 YYREEE (reference sequence). CDR3 DNA: TGTGCCAGCACCACTGGGACGATAGGAACTGAAGCTTTCTTT. Amino acid sequence: CASTTGTIGTEAFF.

CDR3: CASSPGLVRDTQYF. Here the CDR3 DNA reads TGTGCCAGCAGCCCCGGACTAGTCCGAGATACGCAGTATTTT. J is TRBJ2-3 and V is TRBV9, with 7 bases fitting TRBD2. In germline, CDR1 is SGDLS, CDR2 YYNGEE. The ends lost 4 bases at V and 5 bases at J; junction bases unmatched: 7. This CDR3 region has 14 residues.

The CDR3 nucleotides are TGCGCCAGCAGACGGGGGACAGGGAGGCAAGAGACCCAGTACTTC. Protein sequence: CASRRGTGRQETQYF. The gene calls are TRBV5-1 and TRBJ2-5, with 9 bases fitting TRBD1. The J segment lost 2 bases and the V segment lost 5 bases, leaving 7 bases of the junction unmatched. Germline CDR1 reads SGHRS; CDR2 reads YFSETQ. This CDR3 comprises 15 residues.

This clone was seen a few times. The chain uses TRBV2 and TRBJ2-2; no firm D call. The CDR3 extends over 14 amino acids. Trimming cost V 1 base and J 3 bases, with 6 bases left between them. CDR1 SNHLY and CDR2 FYNNEI come from the germline V gene. CDR3 DNA sequence: TGTGCCAGCAGTGAAGGGAGCTACACCGGGGAGCTGTTTTTT. Its translation is CASSEGSYTGELFF.

The V call is TRBV7-3, the J call TRBJ2-2, with D perhaps given as TRBD1 or TRBD2 (6 bases each). This CDR3 has 17 residues. Germline-derived CDR1 and CDR2 are SGHTA and FQGTGA. The V and J ends lost 4 bases and 2 bases respectively, with 17 bases between them. CDR3 loop: CASSSRIGGPNTGELFF. The CDR3 DNA is TGTGCCAGCAGCTCGCGCATTGGGGGGCCCAACACCGGGGAGCTGTTTTTT. The full variable domain, with the rest looked up from reference TRBV7-3 and TRBJ2-2, is GAGVSQTPSNKVTEKGKYVELRCDPISGHTALYWYRQSLGQGPEFLIYFQGTGAADDSGLPNDRFFAVRPEGSVSTLKIQRTERGDSAVYLCASSSRIGGPNTGELFFGEGSRLTVL.

This clone was seen a handful of times. This CDR3 is CASSEASTVNYGYTF. DNA for the CDR3: TGTGCCAGCAGTGAAGCCTCGACAGTAAACTATGGCTACACCTTC. The chain uses TRBV6-1 and TRBJ1-2, with a tentative D call TRBD1 (5 bases). V was cut by 0 bases and J by 2 bases, with 10 bases left in between. The CDR3 contains 15 residues. Per the germline V gene, CDR1 is MNHNS and CDR2 is SASEGT.

The CDR3 DNA reads TGCAGCGTTGTCCTGGGGGCAGATACGCAGTATTTT. This translates into CSVVLGADTQYF. This chain connects TRBV29-1 to TRBJ2-3; D is perhaps TRBD1 or TRBD2 (5 bases each). Germline V gene data show CDR1 as SQVTM and CDR2 as ANQGSEA. Trimming stripped 4 bases from V and 4 bases from J, with 9 bases between. The CDR3 has 12 amino acids.

This chain's CDR3 is CASSQDGLAGGRETQYF. CDR3 sequence (DNA): TGCGCCAGCAGCCAAGATGGACTAGCGGGGGGGCGTGAGACCCAGTACTTC. This chain links TRBV4-1 with TRBJ2-5; 15 bases align to TRBD2. Germline values: CDR1 MGHRA, CDR2 YSYEKL. CDR3 length: 17 amino acids. Trimming took 0 bases from V and 5 from J; bases not matched to a gene: 4.

The rearrangement uses TRBV7-8 and TRBJ1-5, with no clear D. The CDR3 is 12 residues long. With 6 bases removed from V and 4 bases from J, the gap between germline ends came to 7 bases. CDR1 is SGHVS and CDR2 is FQNEAQ in the germline V gene. CDR3 amino acids: CASSMGNQPQHF. As DNA, the CDR3 is TGTGCCAGCAGTATGGGAAATCAGCCCCAGCATTTT.

V and J are TRBV10-2 and TRBJ2-1; a possible D gene is TRBD1 (6 bases). The CDR3 runs 16 residues. V gave up 7 bases and J gave up 0 bases, with 16 bases separating them. The germline V gene encodes CDR1 WSHSY and CDR2 SAAADI. The CDR3 sequence: CASINRVSGSYNEQFF. CDR3 nucleotide sequence: TGCGCCAGCATTAACAGGGTAAGCGGCTCCTACAATGAGCAGTTCTTC.

The table lists this clone with a few counts. CDR3 sequence reads: CASSLDRGPYEQYF. In DNA, the CDR3 is TGCGCCAGCAGCCTCGACAGGGGCCCCTACGAGCAGTACTTC. The V and J genes are TRBV4-1 and TRBJ2-7, with 8 bases that match TRBD1. The ends lost 4 bases at V and 2 bases at J; junction bases unmatched: 4. This CDR3 spans 14 amino acids. Germline values: CDR1 MGHRA, CDR2 YSYEKL.

The V and J genes are TRBV19 and TRBJ2-5; D is uncertain. V was shortened by 4 bases and J by 5 bases, with 11 bases between the two germline ends. CDR1 is LNHDA, CDR2 SQIVND, per germline (reference sequence). The CDR3 consists of 13 residues. The DNA for the CDR3 is TGTGCCAGTAGTAAGGCCCAGCTGGAGACCCAGTACTTC. Protein: CASSKAQLETQYF. Filled out from reference TRBV19 and TRBJ2-5, the complete variable domain reads DGGITQSPKYLFRKEGQNVTLSCEQNLNHDAMYWYRQDPGQGLRLIYYSQIVNDFQKGDIAEGYSVSREKKESFPLTVTSAQKNPTAFYLCASSKAQLETQYFGPGTRLLVL.

The V call is TRBV10-3, the J call TRBJ2-2, with D tentatively TRBD1 (6 bases). The CDR3 length is 14 residues. Germline CDR1 ENHRY, CDR2 SYGVKD. V gave up 6 bases and J gave up 5 bases, with 13 bases separating them. CDR3 amino acids: CAIRTGTGTGELFF. CDR3 bases: TGTGCCATCAGGACAGGAACGGGGACCGGGGAGCTGTTTTTT.

The V gene is TRBV30, the J gene TRBJ2-4, with 8 bases that match TRBD1. CDR1 is GTSNPN, CDR2 SVGIG, per germline (reference sequence). This CDR3 is 12 amino acids long. J was trimmed by 7 bases and V by 5 bases; bases with no gene match: 4. The CDR3: CAWATGANIQYF. CDR3 nucleotide sequence: TGTGCCTGGGCGACAGGGGCGAACATTCAGTACTTC.

CDR3 loop: CASREGQRGEKLFF. The CDR3 nucleotides are TGCGCCAGTAGAGAGGGACAGAGGGGTGAAAAACTGTTTTTT. V and J are TRBV5-1 and TRBJ1-4; 7 nucleotides match TRBD1. CDR3 size: 14 residues. After removal of 8 bases from V and 7 bases from J, the junction contained 11 bases not matched to a gene. The germline CDR1 and CDR2 sequences are SGHRS and YFSETQ.

The CDR3 nucleotides read TGTGCCAGCAGTGCGACAGAATATTCGAACACAGATACGCAGTATTTT. Protein: CASSATEYSNTDTQYF. The V call is TRBV6-4, the J call TRBJ2-3, with a weak D call TRBD1 (5 bases). The V and J ends lost 4 bases and 2 bases respectively, with 16 bases between them. The length of the CDR3 is 16 residues. Germline V gene lookup returns CDR1 MRHNA and CDR2 SNTAGT.

The genes are TRBV18 and TRBJ2-5, with D possibly matching TRBD1 (6 bases). CDR3 length: 14 amino acids. The V and J ends lost 11 bases and 0 bases respectively, with 16 bases between them. Germline CDR1 and CDR2: KGHSH and LQKENI. DNA of the CDR3: TGTGCCTGCGCCTCCGGGACACACCAAGAGACCCAGTACTTC. It specifies CACASGTHQETQYF.

V usage is TRBV6-5 and J usage is TRBJ2-1; the match to TRBD2 covers 8 bases. V shed 2 bases, J shed 9 bases, and the junction held 6 bases outside the gene matches. Germline-derived CDR1 and CDR2 are MNHEY and SVGAGI. The CDR3 consists of 14 residues. The CDR3 nucleotides are TGTGCCAGCAGTTACAGCGGGGGTCTGGGTGAGCAGTTCTTC. Amino acids: CASSYSGGLGEQFF.

V and J are TRBV7-3 and TRBJ1-5; 7 bases line up with TRBD1. With 1 base clipped from V and 7 bases from J, the junction kept 10 bases outside the gene matches. This CDR3 has 16 residues. Germline values: CDR1 SGHTA, CDR2 FQGTGA. The CDR3 DNA reads as TGTGCCAGCAGCTTAATAAGGGGGCGGATTAAACAGCCCCAGCATTTT. It codes for CASSLIRGRIKQPQHF. The whole variable domain, filled in from reference TRBV7-3 and TRBJ1-5, reads GAGVSQTPSNKVTEKGKYVELRCDPISGHTALYWYRQSLGQGPEFLIYFQGTGAADDSGLPNDRFFAVRPEGSVSTLKIQRTERGDSAVYLCASSLIRGRIKQPQHFGDGTRLSIL.

The V and J genes are TRBV4-1 and TRBJ2-3; 7 nucleotides line up with TRBD2. Trimming cost V 1 base and J 5 bases; bases outside gene matches: 15. The germline V gene encodes CDR1 MGHRA and CDR2 YSYEKL. This CDR3 has 18 residues. The CDR3 loop is CASSQGPKAGTAEDTQYF. DNA for the CDR3: TGCGCCAGCAGCCAAGGCCCCAAAGCGGGGACGGCCGAAGATACGCAGTATTTT.

The chain carries TRBV5-6 and TRBJ1-1; no clear D. CDR3 size: 11 residues. Germline V gene sequence: CDR1 SGHDT, CDR2 YYEEEE. The V and J ends lost 1 base and 7 bases respectively, with 5 bases between them. The CDR3 DNA sequence: TGTGCCAGCAGCTTGTTGAGTGAAGCTTTCTTT. It specifies CASSLLSEAFF.

The chain employs TRBV18 and TRBJ1-5; 9 bases are shared with TRBD1. Unmatched junction bases numbered 2, after V lost 0 bases and J lost 5 bases. CDR1 and CDR2 from the germline V gene are KGHSH and LQKENI. The CDR3 consists of 15 residues. CDR3 coding DNA: TGTGCCAGCTCACCACCCGGACAGGGGTATCAGCCCCAGCATTTT. Its translation: CASSPPGQGYQPQHF.

This chain connects TRBV7-3 to TRBJ2-7; D perhaps matches TRBD1 (5 bases). The CDR3 has 13 residues. V dropped 1 base and J dropped 3 bases, with 7 bases sitting between them. Germline V gene data show CDR1 as SGHTA and CDR2 as FQGTGA. The CDR3 DNA reads as TGTGCCAGCAGCTTAAGCAGGGACTACGAGCAGTACTTC. It specifies CASSLSRDYEQYF.